A single sample is the source of the 22 T cell receptor beta chains below, sequenced in a study of low-dose radiotherapy and immunotherapy resistance in tumors. TRAV- and TRBV-specific primers, spanning alpha and beta chains, primed first-strand cDNA. It was with a constant-region primer and a V-primer adapter that TCRs were amplified over roughly 20 PCR cycles. Each CDR3 protein is one row after TCRdb ran MiXCR on the reads. The sample lists tens of thousands of distinct CDR3 sequences; 18% were seen once. As for time point: before trial treatment. This specimen consisted of PBMCs, obtained before treatment. The receptors shown here come from a male donor with prostate cancer.

This clonotype was counted many times. This chain links TRBV20-1 with TRBJ2-5, with 7 bases matching TRBD2. The CDR3 runs to 15 residues. Germline-derived CDR1 and CDR2 are DFQATT and SNEGSKA (reference sequence). The V gene end was trimmed by 0 bases and the J gene end by 2 bases; junction bases not matched to a gene: 6. The CDR3 sequence: CSARDNLAVQETQYF. The CDR3 nucleotides are TGCAGTGCTAGAGATAATCTAGCGGTGCAAGAGACCCAGTACTTC.

This clonotype has just one count. V and J are TRBV11-3 and TRBJ2-1; TRBD2 aligns across 10 bases. From germline, CDR1 is SGHNT and CDR2 YENEEA. The CDR3 covers 15 residues. The V gene end was trimmed by 4 bases and the J gene end by 7 bases; junction bases not matched to a gene: 7. CDR3 protein: CASSSQRGGRNEQFF. The CDR3, as DNA: TGTGCCAGCAGCTCCCAGCGGGGGGGCCGGAATGAGCAGTTCTTC.

This sequence joins TRBV7-2 and TRBJ2-1; the D gene is possibly TRBD2 (5 bases). The CDR3 totals 13 residues. The germline V and J ends were trimmed by 3 bases and 7 bases, with 10 bases remaining between them. Germline V lookup: CDR1 SGHTA, CDR2 FQGNSA. The CDR3 DNA reads TGTGCCAGCAGCTTTAGCGAAGCTAATGAGCAGTTCTTC. It is translated as CASSFSEANEQFF. Full variable domain (missing parts from reference TRBV7-2 and TRBJ2-1): GAGVSQSPSNKVTEKGKDVELRCDPISGHTALYWYRQSLGQGLEFLIYFQGNSAPDKSGLPSDRFSAERTGGSVSTLTIQRTQQEDSAVYLCASSFSEANEQFFGPGTRLTVL.

On this clonotype: A read error may explain this, as a much larger clone is one base away. The CDR3 reads CAWSANRDTEAFF. CDR3 nucleotides: TGTGCCTGGAGTGCAAACAGGGACACTGAAGCTTTCTTT. The chain recombines TRBV30 with TRBJ1-1, with D possibly being TRBD1 (6 bases). V was shortened by 1 base and J by 3 bases, with 9 bases between the two germline ends. There are 13 residues in the CDR3. Per germline, CDR1 GTSNPN and CDR2 SVGIG (reference sequence).

This clonotype has a count of ten or more. The genes are TRBV6-2 or TRBV6-3 and TRBJ2-3; D is unresolved. The germline V gene has CDR1 MNHEY and CDR2 SVGEGT. V shed 2 bases and J shed 4 bases, with 4 bases lying between them. This CDR3 is built from 12 residues. The CDR3 reads CASSYEADTQYF. The CDR3 region has the DNA TGTGCCAGCAGTTACGAGGCAGATACGCAGTATTTT.

The genes are TRBV5-1 and TRBJ2-1; 8 bases are a match to TRBD1. CDR1 is SGHRS and CDR2 is YFSETQ in the germline V gene. J lost 7 bases, V lost 4 bases, and 7 bases had no gene match. The CDR3 runs 14 residues. CDR3 region: CASSTGDRQNEQFF. The CDR3 DNA reads as TGCGCCAGCAGCACGGGGGACAGGCAGAATGAGCAGTTCTTC.

This sequence joins TRBV11-2 and TRBJ2-3, with TRBD1 identical over 7 bases. The V gene's germline CDR1 is SGHAT and CDR2 FQNNGV. V lost 5 bases, J lost 0 bases, and 8 bases stayed unmatched. CDR3 length equals 16 residues. CDR3 nucleotide sequence: TGTGCCAGCAGCCTCAAAACGGGACAGAGCACAGATACGCAGTATTTT. Its protein is CASSLKTGQSTDTQYF.

CDR3 DNA sequence: TGTGCCAGCAAACGGGCCACTAGCACAGATACGCAGTATTTT. Its protein is CASKRATSTDTQYF. V usage is TRBV6-2 or TRBV6-3 and J usage is TRBJ2-3, with no clear D. V shed 7 bases and J shed 0 bases, with 11 bases lying between them. In germline, CDR1 is MNHEY, CDR2 SVGEGT. The CDR3 consists of 14 residues.

About this clonotype itself: This probably arose from a read error, given a far larger clone one base away. The chain links TRBV7-6 to TRBJ2-1, with 8 nucleotides matching TRBD1. J gave up 12 bases and V 6 bases, and 10 bases lay outside the gene matches. CDR1 is SGHVS and CDR2 is FNYEAQ in the germline V gene. There are 13 residues in the CDR3. CDR3 sequence reads: CASSPTGVTAQFF. As DNA, the CDR3 is TGTGCCAGCAGTCCGACAGGGGTTACTGCGCAGTTCTTC.

In its sample, this clonotype was seen many times. The gene calls are TRBV4-2 and TRBJ2-7; possibly TRBD1 for D (5 bases). Trimming took 0 bases from V and 0 from J, leaving 12 bases between them. Germline-derived CDR1 and CDR2 are LGHNA and YNFKEQ. The CDR3 has 16 residues. This CDR3 reads CASSQDPGSPSYEQYF. DNA of the CDR3: TGTGCCAGCAGCCAAGATCCAGGGTCGCCCTCCTACGAGCAGTACTTC.

The genes are TRBV6-5 and TRBJ2-2; 8 nucleotides match TRBD1. CDR3 length equals 14 residues. Looked up from germline, CDR1 is MNHEY and CDR2 is SVGAGI. The J segment lost 2 bases and the V segment lost 10 bases, leaving 6 bases of the junction unmatched. The CDR3 DNA reads as TGTGCCACCGAGGGACAGGAAAACACCGGGGAGCTGTTTTTT. Protein: CATEGQENTGELFF.

The sample holds many counts of this clonotype. V is TRBV12-3 or TRBV12-4 and J is TRBJ2-2, with D possibly TRBD2 on 5 matching bases. V lost 6 bases and J lost 3, with 8 bases in between. This CDR3 has 13 residues. CDR3 region: CASSRGYTGELFF. In DNA, the CDR3 is TGTGCCAGCAGCCGGGGATACACCGGGGAGCTGTTTTTT.

This chain connects TRBV10-3 to TRBJ2-5; D perhaps matches TRBD2 (5 bases). The CDR3 is 12 residues long. V shed 8 bases and J shed 2 bases, with 9 bases lying between them. Germline CDR1 is ENHRY and CDR2 is SYGVKD. In DNA form, the CDR3 reads TGTGCCATCCGCGGGCCTCAAGAGACCCAGTACTTC. Its protein is CAIRGPQETQYF.

This clonotype was counted ten times or more. J is TRBJ2-4 and V is TRBV4-1; possibly TRBD1 for D (6 bases). Deletions cut 4 bases from V and 6 bases from J, with 10 bases between. The germline V gene has CDR1 MGHRA and CDR2 YSYEKL. The CDR3 contains 13 residues. The CDR3 region has the DNA TGCGCCAGCAGCCCTATCAGGGGAAACATTCAGTACTTC. Translation gives CASSPIRGNIQYF.

At least ten counts were recorded for this clonotype. The chain joins TRBV12-3 or TRBV12-4 to TRBJ1-4; weak D call: TRBD1 (5 bases). The V gene lost 6 bases and the J gene lost 7 bases, with 12 bases spanning the gap. This CDR3 spans 13 amino acids. The DNA of the CDR3 is TGTGCCAGCAGCCCAGGGTTCGGTGAAAAACTGTTTTTT. Translating gives CASSPGFGEKLFF.

This clonotype has at least ten counts. The J gene is TRBJ1-4, the V gene TRBV6-5, with D maybe TRBD1 (5 bases). CDR1 MNHEY and CDR2 SVGAGI come from the germline V gene. The CDR3 totals 15 residues. The V end lost 7 bases, the J end lost 5 bases, and 17 bases lay between the germline ends. The CDR3 protein is CASNPGGTENEKLFF. CDR3 DNA: TGTGCCAGCAACCCGGGGGGGACGGAAAATGAAAAACTGTTTTTT.

This clonotype has ten or more counts. The rearrangement uses TRBV5-4 and TRBJ1-1; 7 bases map to TRBD1. Trimming at V came to 0 bases and at J to 5 bases, leaving 4 bases not matched to a gene. CDR1 and CDR2 from the germline V gene are SGHNT and YYREEE (reference sequence). CDR3 length: 14 residues. CDR3 amino acids: CASSLEGGQTEAFF. CDR3 sequence (DNA): TGTGCCAGCAGCTTGGAAGGGGGCCAGACTGAAGCTTTCTTT.

In this sample, this clonotype turned up many times. The chain links TRBV5-1 to TRBJ2-1, with D possibly being TRBD1 (6 bases). The CDR3 contains 13 residues. Between the trimmed V and J ends, which lost 4 bases and 3 bases, there was a span of 8 bases. CDR1 SGHRS and CDR2 YFSETQ come from the germline V gene. CDR3 in amino acids: CASSRGHYNEQFF. In DNA, the CDR3 is TGCGCCAGCAGCCGGGGACACTACAATGAGCAGTTCTTC.

This clonotype was detected ten times or more. The rearrangement links TRBV20-1 to TRBJ2-7; 8 nucleotides align to TRBD1. The CDR3 is 14 residues long. V shed 4 bases and J 3 bases; nucleotides not matched to a gene: 8. Germline V gene sequence: CDR1 DFQATT, CDR2 SNEGSKA (reference sequence). CDR3 residues: CSATTGVGGYEQYF. The CDR3 nucleotides are TGCAGTGCTACGACAGGGGTCGGGGGCTACGAGCAGTACTTC.

This clonotype was detected ten times or more. This rearrangement joins TRBV12-3 or TRBV12-4 to TRBJ1-5, with TRBD1 matching 7 bases. This CDR3 region has 16 residues. V trimming: 4 bases; J trimming: 2 bases; junction bases outside the gene matches: 8. The CDR3 sequence: CASSYTGEVGNQPQHF. CDR3 in DNA: TGTGCCAGCAGTTACACAGGGGAAGTAGGCAATCAGCCCCAGCATTTT.

This clonotype has at least ten counts. The J gene is TRBJ1-5, the V gene TRBV19; tentative D call: TRBD1 (6 bases). Germline V gene lookup returns CDR1 LNHDA and CDR2 SQIVND (reference sequence). This CDR3 region has 14 residues. The V end lost 3 bases, the J end lost 9 bases, and 15 bases lay between the germline ends. The CDR3 spells CASSMGAGPGPQHF. The CDR3 nucleotides read TGTGCCAGTAGTATGGGGGCAGGTCCCGGGCCCCAGCATTTT.

This clonotype has at least ten counts. V usage is TRBV20-1 and J usage is TRBJ1-2; 10 nucleotides align to TRBD1. Germline CDR1 DFQATT, CDR2 SNEGSKA (reference sequence). CDR3 length equals 16 residues. With 6 bases clipped from V and 7 bases from J, the junction kept 17 bases outside the gene matches. The CDR3 spells CSARPTDRGHLFGYTF. In nucleotides, the CDR3 is TGCAGTGCCAGACCTACTGACAGGGGGCATCTGTTTGGCTACACCTTC.